This T cell receptor beta chain was retrieved from a study of blood T cell repertoires in COVID-19. Study as a whole: The analysed material was cDNA or gDNA that came from T cells, B-cell-depleted T cells, or PBMCs.

Authors' processing steps: Researchers report that nucleated cell counts were estimated from reference gene primer amplification. Assay: immunoSEQ multiplex PCR; the TCRdb copy retains only in-frame clones and omits some. That table is the source of V, J and clone size, and D and trimming were worked out from the DNA. The sample consists of 95,000 to 120,000 clones, roughly 88% of them appearing once. This CDR3 spans 15 amino acids. Germline loops: CDR1 SEHNR, CDR2 FQNEAQ (reference sequence). V was pared by 6 bases and J by 2 bases, with 17 bases between. The gene calls are TRBV7-9 and TRBJ2-7, with D possibly being TRBD1 (6 bases). This receptor was obtained from a human donor in a cohort sampled during active COVID-19. Specimen: peripheral blood. The CDR3 region is CASSLEVTGPYEQYF. The CDR3 DNA follows: TGTGCCAGCAGTCTAGAGGTAACAGGGCCCTACGAGCAGTACTTC.